These 3 T cell receptor beta chains came from one sample sequenced in a study of Ad26.COV2.S vaccination and SARS-CoV-2 variants. The protocol was immunoSEQ multiplex PCR, while the TCRdb copy is restricted to in-frame clones and leaves out a portion. The sample comprises hundreds of thousands of clones, 87% of which are singletons, and around 3.5% rests with the top ten. Treatment given: 15 to 20 received Ad26.COV2.S at low or high dose, single or two shots; about 5 received placebo; per-sample allocation not given. The samples date from day 63 after the first vaccine or placebo injection. The sample was peripheral blood, taken in a trial of Ad26.COV2.S vaccine versus placebo. These receptors all come from a person aged 18-65 years who received the Ad26.COV2.S COVID-19 vaccine or a placebo.

The chain carries TRBV29-1 and TRBJ1-1; unclear D gene. CDR3 length: 12 residues. Trimming took 4 bases from V and 3 from J, leaving 9 bases between them. Germline V gene sequence: CDR1 SQVTM, CDR2 ANQGSEA. CDR3 in DNA: TGCAGCGTTGTCTCCGGAGACACTGAAGCTTTCTTT. Translation: CSVVSGDTEAFF.

The CDR3 loop is CASSLRGRRATYNEQFF. The CDR3 region has the DNA TGTGCCAGCAGCTTAAGGGGCCGGCGGGCGACCTACAATGAGCAGTTCTTC. The chain joins TRBV7-6 to TRBJ2-1; D assignment may be TRBD1 or TRBD2 (5 bases each). Trimming took off 2 bases at V and 2 bases at J, with 16 bases between the two ends. CDR1 is SGHVS and CDR2 is FNYEAQ in the germline V gene. This CDR3 has 17 residues.

This rearrangement joins TRBV9 to TRBJ1-1, with 7 bases identical to TRBD1. Germline loops: CDR1 SGDLS, CDR2 YYNGEE. The CDR3 is made up of 15 amino acids. V lost 0 bases and J lost 4; bases outside the gene matches: 6. The CDR3 here is CASSVAGRGPTEAFF. The CDR3 DNA is TGTGCCAGCAGCGTAGCGGGGAGGGGGCCCACTGAAGCTTTCTTT.